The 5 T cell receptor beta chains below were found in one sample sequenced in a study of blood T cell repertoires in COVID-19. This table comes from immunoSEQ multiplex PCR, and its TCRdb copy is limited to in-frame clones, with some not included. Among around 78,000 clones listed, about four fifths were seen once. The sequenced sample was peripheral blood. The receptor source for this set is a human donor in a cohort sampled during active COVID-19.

The CDR3 nucleotides are TGTGCCAGCAGCTTAGGGACCCTCGGGGGGGAGACCCAGTACTTC. Its protein is CASSLGTLGGETQYF. This chain uses TRBV7-7 with TRBJ2-5; the match to TRBD2 covers 7 bases. Germline assignment: CDR1 SSHAT and CDR2 FNYEAQ (reference sequence). V shed 1 base, J shed 5 bases, and the junction held 7 bases outside the gene matches. This CDR3 contains 15 residues.

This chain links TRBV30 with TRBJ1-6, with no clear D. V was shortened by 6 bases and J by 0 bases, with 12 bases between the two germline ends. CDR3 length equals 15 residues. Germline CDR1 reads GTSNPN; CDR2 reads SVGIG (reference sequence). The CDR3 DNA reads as TGTGCCTGCGGCTCCCGGAGCTCCTATAATTCACCCCTCCACTTT. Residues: CACGSRSSYNSPLHF.

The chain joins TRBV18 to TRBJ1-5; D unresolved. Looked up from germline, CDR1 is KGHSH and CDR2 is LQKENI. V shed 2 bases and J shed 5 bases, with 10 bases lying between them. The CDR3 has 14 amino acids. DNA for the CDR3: TGTGCCAGCTCACCAGGGCTTATAGATCAGCCCCAGCATTTT. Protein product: CASSPGLIDQPQHF. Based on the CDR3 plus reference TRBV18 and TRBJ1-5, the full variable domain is NAGVMQNPRHLVRRRGQEARLRCSPMKGHSHVYWYRQLPEEGLKFMVYLQKENIIDESGMPKERFSAEFPKEGPSILRIQQVVRGDSAAYFCASSPGLIDQPQHFGDGTRLSIL.

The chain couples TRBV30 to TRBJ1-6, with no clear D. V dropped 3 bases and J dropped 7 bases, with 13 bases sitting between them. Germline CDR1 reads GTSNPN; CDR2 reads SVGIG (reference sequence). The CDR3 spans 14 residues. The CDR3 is CAWSPPPRNSPLHF. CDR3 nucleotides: TGTGCCTGGAGCCCCCCGCCCAGAAATTCACCCCTCCACTTT.

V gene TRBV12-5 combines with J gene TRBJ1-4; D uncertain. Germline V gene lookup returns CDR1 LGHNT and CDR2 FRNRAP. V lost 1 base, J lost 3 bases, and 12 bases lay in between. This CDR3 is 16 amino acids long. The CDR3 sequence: CASGLGYLGPNEKLFF. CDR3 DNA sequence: TGTGCTAGTGGTTTGGGTTACCTAGGCCCTAATGAAAAACTGTTTTTT.